The entry below gives a single T cell receptor (beta chain) sequence along with its context. As yet, its antigen is unknown. One end of the junction fails to match germline, which may point to a read error. Naive CD8 T cell sorting was performed on the CD8+CD4-CCR7+CD45RA+ phenotype. TCRdb re-analysed the PCR reads in MiXCR, keeping a single row per CDR3 protein. The sample consists of roughly 320,000 distinct CDR3 sequences, roughly 23% of them appearing once. The sample comes from a study of molecular identifiers for immune sequencing clone quantification. General study points: In cases of identical TCR molecules sharing a barcode, highly expanded clone sizes could be underestimated.

The length of the CDR3 is 17 residues. Germline V gene lookup returns CDR1 SGHRS and CDR2 YFSETQ. The receptor comes from a human donor in good health. Some libraries in this study had Jurkat cell RNA spiked in. Sequencing was performed on naive CD8+ T cells from blood, with Jurkat cell RNA spiked in. The subset is: FACS-sorted CD8+CD4-CCR7+CD45RA+ naive T cells. V gene TRBV5-1 combines with J gene TRBJ2-2; 9 bases fit TRBD2. The CDR3 DNA is TGCGCCAGCAGCTTGGGTCTAGCGGGGCCGAACACCGGGGAGCTGTCTTTT. As protein: CASSLGLAGPNTGELSF.